This TCR beta chain emerged from a study of blood T cell repertoires in COVID-19. Whole-study context: Samples taken during acute and convalescent COVID-19 were collected in the United States, Italy and Spain. PBMCs, B-cell-depleted T cells, or T cells were the source of the cDNA or gDNA that made up the material.

In the authors' methods: Quantification of nucleated cells was approximated via reference gene primer amplification. Assay used: immunoSEQ multiplex PCR; TCRdb lists only in-frame clones, some missing. The D gene and trimming were derived from the DNA, and the V and J assignments and clone size from that table. The table includes about 200,000 clones, about 77% detected once. Germline loops: CDR1 SEHNR, CDR2 FQNEAQ (reference sequence). V was pared by 4 bases and J by 0 bases, with 13 bases between. This CDR3 is 16 amino acids long. Sequencing was done on a sample of peripheral blood. The origin of this receptor is a woman of 80 years or more with active or convalescent COVID-19. The chain recombines TRBV7-9 with TRBJ1-5; a weak D match, TRBD1 (6 bases). As DNA, the CDR3 is TGTGCCAGCAGCTCTTCACAGGGATATAGCAATCAGCCCCAGCATTTT. It codes for CASSSSQGYSNQPQHF.